Below, one T cell receptor beta chain is given with its context. Its antigen is as yet unknown. A J-beta primer mix and a sample-barcoded 5' primer were used in a second PCR of roughly 7 to 12 cycles. TCRdb fed the 5' RACE reads into MiXCR, producing one record per CDR3 protein. The table lists a few hundred thousand distinct CDR3 sequences, 27% of them singletons, with approximately 3.6% in the top ten. These data originate in a study of blood T cells in healthy people across ages. Study-level findings and limits: The authors considered diversity estimates from one million T cells to be underestimates.

These data are also associated with another study on T cells of mothers and their children. That study adds: Sample barcodes and 2-4 random nucleotides were added by the M1S primer of the second PCR. The effect of thymic selection on TCR recombination output is similar between related and unrelated pairs.

The receptor was derived from a boy aged 2 to 10 in good health. Sequences were obtained from blood.

The CDR3: CASSTDRASGETQYF. The CDR3, as DNA: TGTGCCAGTAGTACGGACAGGGCGTCGGGGGAGACCCAGTACTTC. The rearrangement uses TRBV19 and TRBJ2-1; 8 bases map to TRBD1. With the DNA end fitting TRBJ2-5 better, the J assignment may be wrong. The CDR3 is 15 amino acids. Germline CDR1 and CDR2: LNHDA and SQIVND (reference sequence).